This TCR beta chain is drawn from a study of blood T cell repertoires in COVID-19. Study context: Samples representing acute and convalescent COVID-19 were sourced from the United States, Italy and Spain. Sources were T cells, B-cell-depleted T cells, or PBMCs; the material itself was cDNA or gDNA.

Original data processing: Amplification of reference gene primers was used by the study to estimate nucleated cell counts. Measured with immunoSEQ multiplex PCR; TCRdb has only the in-frame clones, and not every one. The DNA was the basis for D and trimming; V, J and clone size are from that table. Of under 200,000 clones in the sample, over 75% were seen once. The CDR3 is 14 residues long. Trimming shortened V by 6 bases and J by 2 bases, and 11 bases separated the two germline ends. CDR1 is MDHEN, CDR2 SYDVKM, per germline. This clonotype was obtained from a man in his 70s with acute or convalescent COVID-19. Sequencing used peripheral blood. V gene TRBV28 combines with J gene TRBJ1-3, with D possibly TRBD1 on 6 matching bases. CDR3 residues: CASSQGSPGNTIYF. For the CDR3, the DNA is TGTGCCAGCAGCCAGGGGTCTCCTGGAAACACCATATATTTT.